This record covers a single T cell receptor (beta chain). Its target is not known. The J segment lost 4 bases and the V segment lost 9 bases, leaving 6 bases of the junction unmatched. Germline V gene lookup returns CDR1 WNHNN and CDR2 SYGVQD (reference sequence). This CDR3 has 13 residues. From RNA transcripts, TCR beta CDR3 regions were amplified. With the HTBI primer set, the TCR CDR3 went through a first round of RT-PCR. TCRdb reanalysed the multiplex PCR reads using MiXCR and keeps one entry per CDR3 protein. The sample carries 95,000 to 110,000 distinct CDR3 sequences, around 50% recorded once. This entry is derived from a study of T cells in Graves' hyperthyroidism and ophthalmopathy. Points from the study as a whole: Expanded thyroid clonotypes (above 0.001) were mostly also found in blood.

The rearrangement links TRBV10-1 to TRBJ2-5; TRBD1 agrees at 9 bases. The sequence came from a man aged 40-55 years with Graves' hyperthyroidism. Sequenced material: blood. CDR3 sequence reads: CARIQQGAETQYF. DNA of the CDR3: TGCGCCAGAATCCAACAGGGGGCAGAGACCCAGTACTTC.